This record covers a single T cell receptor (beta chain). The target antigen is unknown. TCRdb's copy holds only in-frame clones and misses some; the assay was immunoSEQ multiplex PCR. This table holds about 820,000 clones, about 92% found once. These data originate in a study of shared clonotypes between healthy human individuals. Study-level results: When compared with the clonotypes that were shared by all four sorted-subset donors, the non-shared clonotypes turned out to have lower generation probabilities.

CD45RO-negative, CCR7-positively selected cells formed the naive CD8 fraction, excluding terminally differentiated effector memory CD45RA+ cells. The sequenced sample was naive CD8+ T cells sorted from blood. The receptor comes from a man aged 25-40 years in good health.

CDR3 residues: CASGQGINEPQHF. DNA for the CDR3: TGTGCCAGCGGGCAGGGAATAAACGAGCCCCAGCATTTT. The V gene is TRBV7-9, the J gene TRBJ1-5; TRBD1 is a possible D gene (5 bases). Germline CDR1 is SEHNR and CDR2 is FQNEAQ (reference sequence). CDR3 length equals 13 residues. Trimming took off 8 bases at V and 8 bases at J, with 16 bases between the two ends.